Presented here are 14 T cell receptor beta chains from one specimen sequenced in a study of cytomegalovirus exposure and HLA in healthy donors. The PCR ran on 60 Vbeta and 13 Jbeta primers. Assay: immunoSEQ multiplex PCR; the TCRdb copy retains only in-frame clones and omits some. The sample lists 170,000 or so clones, roughly 78% seen once, with 0.6% to 0.7% in the top ten. Source material: PBMCs. The receptors derive from a boy between 10 and 17 years old in good health and CMV-seronegative.

The genes are TRBV6-6 and TRBJ1-1; TRBD1 matches at 10 bases. Germline V CDR1 and CDR2: MNHNY, SVGAGI (reference sequence). Trimming took 8 bases from V and 6 from J; bases not matched to a gene: 3. The CDR3 loop spans 12 amino acids. The CDR3 DNA reads as TGTGCCAGCGGGACAGGGGTGCCTGAAGCTTTCTTT. This sequence encodes CASGTGVPEAFF.

This chain connects TRBV2 to TRBJ2-1, with 7 bases identical to TRBD2. The germline CDR1 and CDR2 sequences are SNHLY and FYNNEI. V dropped 8 bases and J dropped 2; count of bases not matched to a gene: 6. The CDR3 has 14 residues. CDR3 bases: TGTGCCAGCCGAGCGGGATTCCCCTACAATGAGCAGTTCTTC. Amino acid sequence: CASRAGFPYNEQFF.

The gene calls are TRBV25-1 and TRBJ1-3; D gene unclear. Germline V CDR1 and CDR2: MGHDK, SYGVNS. Trimming took off 3 bases at V and 0 bases at J, with 9 bases between the two ends. The CDR3 sequence is 15 residues long. For the CDR3, the DNA is TGTGCCAGCAGTGACGGTGCGAGCTCTGGAAACACCATATATTTT. It is translated as CASSDGASSGNTIYF.

The chain carries TRBV9 and TRBJ1-3; 8 positions match TRBD1. The V segment lost 1 base and the J segment 4 bases; nucleotides outside the gene matches: 4. The CDR3 extends over 15 amino acids. The germline CDR1 and CDR2 sequences are SGDLS and YYNGEE. CDR3 loop: CASSVSGGEGNTIYF. CDR3 DNA sequence: TGTGCCAGCAGCGTATCAGGGGGCGAAGGAAACACCATATATTTT.

V and J are TRBV19 and TRBJ1-1, with D possibly TRBD1 on 6 matching bases. Trimming cost V 4 bases and J 2 bases, with 11 bases left between them. Germline V gene lookup returns CDR1 LNHDA and CDR2 SQIVND (reference sequence). The CDR3 has 14 residues. Written as DNA, the CDR3 is TGTGCCAGTAGTACCAGCAGGGGAAACACTGAAGCTTTCTTT. This translates into CASSTSRGNTEAFF.

This clone was counted a single time. This sequence joins TRBV19 and TRBJ2-7; D is perhaps TRBD2 (6 bases). The CDR3 has 15 residues. Germline values: CDR1 LNHDA, CDR2 SQIVND (reference sequence). V gave up 2 bases and J gave up 3 bases, with 14 bases separating them. This CDR3 reads CASSIQPGGYYEQYF. CDR3 DNA sequence: TGTGCCAGTAGTATACAACCCGGGGGTTACTACGAGCAGTACTTC.

The rearrangement joins TRBV11-1 to TRBJ1-2; the D is unclear. Germline V gene lookup returns CDR1 SGHAT and CDR2 FQDESV (reference sequence). Trimming left V 0 bases short and J 0 bases short, with 5 bases between. There are 14 residues in the CDR3. CDR3 bases: TGTGCCAGCAGCTTAGCGAGTTCTAACTATGGCTACACCTTC. Amino acids: CASSLASSNYGYTF.

In regard to this clone: An end of the junction differs from the germline gene, which may be a read error. The CDR3 sequence is CASSSGQGNPEAFF. CDR3 nucleotide sequence: TGTGCCAGCAGCTCAGGACAGGGGAACCCTGAAGCTTTCTTT. The chain has TRBV11-2 and TRBJ1-1; 9 nucleotides align to TRBD1. Germline V gives CDR1 SGHAT, CDR2 FQNNGV. The CDR3 runs 14 residues.

This clone occurred a few times. The chain uses TRBV29-1 and TRBJ1-2, with D unclear. This CDR3 region has 11 residues. Trimming removed 8 bases from V and 7 bases from J, with 14 bases in between. Germline V gene data show CDR1 as SQVTM and CDR2 as ANQGSEA. The CDR3 sequence: CSTGSRGGYTF. CDR3 coding DNA: TGCAGCACGGGGTCCCGTGGTGGCTACACCTTC.

The chain carries TRBV7-3 and TRBJ2-1; no clear D. CDR3 length: 16 residues. Looked up from germline, CDR1 is SGHTA and CDR2 is FQGTGA. The germline V and J ends were trimmed by 3 bases and 6 bases, with 18 bases remaining between them. The chain's CDR3 is CASSFSRLVSGNEQFF. The CDR3 nucleotides read TGTGCCAGCAGCTTTTCTCGTCTAGTCAGTGGCAATGAGCAGTTCTTC. The full variable domain, rest sourced from reference TRBV7-3 and TRBJ2-1, is GAGVSQTPSNKVTEKGKYVELRCDPISGHTALYWYRQSLGQGPEFLIYFQGTGAADDSGLPNDRFFAVRPEGSVSTLKIQRTERGDSAVYLCASSFSRLVSGNEQFFGPGTRLTVL.

The chain recombines TRBV19 with TRBJ1-6; D ambiguous. The CDR3 length is 14 residues. Between the trimmed V and J ends, which lost 3 bases and 7 bases, there was a span of 10 bases. In germline, CDR1 is LNHDA, CDR2 SQIVND (reference sequence). The CDR3 spells CASSIAGENSPLHF. The CDR3 bases are TGTGCCAGTAGTATCGCGGGAGAGAATTCACCCCTCCACTTT.

The chain joins TRBV7-8 to TRBJ2-5, with D possibly matching TRBD1 (6 bases). The V gene lost 1 base and the J gene lost 2 bases, with 11 bases spanning the gap. Germline V gives CDR1 SGHVS, CDR2 FQNEAQ. The CDR3 runs 15 residues. The CDR3 reads CASSLGERGQETQYF. CDR3 sequence (DNA): TGTGCCAGCAGCTTAGGGGAAAGGGGGCAAGAGACCCAGTACTTC.

In its sample, this clone was seen a few times. V gene TRBV19 combines with J gene TRBJ1-2; no clear D gene. This CDR3 spans 11 amino acids. Germline V gene sequence: CDR1 LNHDA, CDR2 SQIVND (reference sequence). Trimming took off 10 bases at V and 8 bases at J, with 14 bases between the two ends. CDR3 residues: CATREARGYTF. CDR3 bases: TGTGCCACCCGAGAGGCGCGGGGCTACACCTTC. The entire variable domain, with the rest obtained from reference TRBV19 and TRBJ1-2, is as follows: DGGITQSPKYLFRKEGQNVTLSCEQNLNHDAMYWYRQDPGQGLRLIYYSQIVNDFQKGDIAEGYSVSREKKESFPLTVTSAQKNPTAFYLCATREARGYTFGSGTRLTVV.

The J gene is TRBJ1-2, the V gene TRBV4-2, with D unresolved. Germline V gives CDR1 LGHNA, CDR2 YNFKEQ. V shed 0 bases and J shed 3 bases, with 17 bases lying between them. CDR3 length: 17 amino acids. The CDR3 here is CASSQEAAVPGHYGYTF. CDR3 nucleotides: TGTGCCAGCAGCCAAGAGGCGGCAGTCCCCGGTCACTATGGCTACACCTTC.